These 13 T cell receptor beta chains share one sample of origin, sequenced in a study of cytomegalovirus exposure and HLA in healthy donors. Primers included in the PCR were 60 Vbeta and 13 Jbeta primers. Profiling relied on immunoSEQ multiplex PCR, and the TCRdb table lists in-frame clones only, not all of them. The sample records roughly 130,000 clones, roughly 80% being singletons. Sequences were obtained from PBMCs. The receptor source for this set is a young man in good health and CMV-seronegative.

This chain's CDR3 is CASSFPTSGLYEQYF. CDR3 sequence (DNA): TGTGCCAGCAGTTTCCCCACTAGCGGGCTCTACGAGCAGTACTTC. The V gene is TRBV28, the J gene TRBJ2-7; TRBD2 aligns across 9 bases. Germline V CDR1 and CDR2: MDHEN, SYDVKM. The CDR3 contains 15 residues. Germline trimming cut 3 bases from V and 3 bases from J; bases unmatched to any gene: 6.

CDR3 amino acids: CASRRDLRTDTQYF. The CDR3 DNA follows: TGTGCCAGCCGTCGGGACTTACGCACAGATACGCAGTATTTT. This chain uses TRBV27 with TRBJ2-3; possible D gene TRBD2, 6 bases. CDR3 length equals 14 residues. CDR1 and CDR2 from the germline V gene are MNHEY and SMNVEV (reference sequence). V dropped 8 bases and J dropped 1 base, with 13 bases sitting between them.

The J gene is TRBJ1-1, the V gene TRBV5-1, with D uncertain. CDR1 is SGHRS, CDR2 YFSETQ, per germline. Trimming took 3 bases from V and 3 from J, leaving 15 bases between them. The CDR3 spans 15 residues. CDR3 sequence reads: CASSYPAGGDTEAFF. The CDR3 nucleotides are TGCGCCAGCAGCTACCCGGCGGGAGGAGACACTGAAGCTTTCTTT. Filled out from reference TRBV5-1 and TRBJ1-1, the complete variable domain reads KAGVTQTPRYLIKTRGQQVTLSCSPISGHRSVSWYQQTPGQGLQFLFEYFSETQRNKGNFPGRFSGRQFSNSRSEMNVSTLELGDSALYLCASSYPAGGDTEAFFGQGTRLTVV.

The chain couples TRBV4-3 to TRBJ1-2; 7 positions agree with TRBD1. Germline V gene data show CDR1 as LGHNA and CDR2 as YSLEER. The J segment lost 2 bases and the V segment lost 0 bases, leaving 3 bases of the junction unmatched. CDR3 length equals 15 residues. The CDR3 loop is CASSQDARGNYGYTF. The DNA of the CDR3 is TGCGCCAGCAGCCAAGATGCCAGGGGGAACTATGGCTACACCTTC.

The chain recombines TRBV7-2 with TRBJ1-4; 7 positions match TRBD1. Germline CDR1 and CDR2: SGHTA and FQGNSA. With V trimmed by 1 base and J by 3 bases, 2 bases remained unmatched. This CDR3 is 15 amino acids long. In DNA, the CDR3 is TGTGCCAGCAGCTTAGGGGGACAGTCTAATGAAAAACTGTTTTTT. Translation: CASSLGGQSNEKLFF.

This clone was seen a handful of times. V and J are TRBV2 and TRBJ2-2; no clear D gene. This CDR3 region has 14 residues. V was clipped by 0 bases and J by 4 bases, with 6 bases between them. From germline, CDR1 is SNHLY and CDR2 FYNNEI. CDR3 residues: CASSEAAGTGELFF. The CDR3 DNA reads as TGTGCCAGCAGTGAAGCTGCAGGCACCGGGGAGCTGTTTTTT.

The genes are TRBV13 and TRBJ2-5, with TRBD1 matching over 8 bases. V gave up 5 bases and J gave up 5 bases; unmatched junction bases: 10. The CDR3 extends over 15 amino acids. CDR1 and CDR2 from the germline V gene are PRHDT and FYEKMQ (reference sequence). CDR3 sequence: CASSARTGPWETQYF. The CDR3 nucleotides are TGTGCCAGCAGCGCCCGGACAGGGCCGTGGGAGACCCAGTACTTC. Using reference TRBV13 and TRBJ2-5 for the parts outside the CDR3, the full variable domain is AAGVIQSPRHLIKEKRETATLKCYPIPRHDTVYWYQQGPGQDPQFLISFYEKMQSDKGSIPDRFSAQQFSDYHSELNMSSLELGDSALYFCASSARTGPWETQYFGPGTRLLVL.

This chain connects TRBV6-4 to TRBJ2-2, with a possible D match to TRBD2 (5 bases). Germline loops: CDR1 MRHNA, CDR2 SNTAGT. V was cut by 6 bases and J by 5 bases, with 10 bases left in between. The CDR3 is 13 residues long. The CDR3 sequence is CASSEGSTGELFF. CDR3 nucleotide sequence: TGTGCCAGCAGCGAGGGTTCGACCGGGGAGCTGTTTTTT.

This chain connects TRBV2 to TRBJ1-2; D might be TRBD1 (5 bases). The CDR3 has 12 residues. Germline CDR1 reads SNHLY; CDR2 reads FYNNEI. Trimming removed 7 bases at V and 7 bases at J, with 13 bases between. The CDR3 DNA is TGTGCCAGCACGGCAGGGCCGGGTGGCTACACCTTC. It codes for CASTAGPGGYTF.

This chain links TRBV10-1 with TRBJ2-3, with D possibly matching TRBD2 (5 bases). This CDR3 has 15 residues. The germline V gene encodes CDR1 WNHNN and CDR2 SYGVQD (reference sequence). The germline V and J ends were trimmed by 7 bases and 4 bases, with 18 bases remaining between them. The CDR3 reads CASTRGSGVADTQYF. In nucleotides, the CDR3 is TGCGCCAGCACCCGCGGGTCGGGCGTCGCAGATACGCAGTATTTT.

The chain carries TRBV30 and TRBJ2-7, with 7 bases that match TRBD1. V was clipped by 2 bases and J by 2 bases; unmatched bases: 6. This CDR3 region has 14 residues. Germline lookup yields CDR1 GTSNPN and CDR2 SVGIG (reference sequence). Here the CDR3 DNA reads TGTGCCTGGAGTCCGATACAGGGGACCTACGAGCAGTACTTC. Its protein product is CAWSPIQGTYEQYF.

There are a few counts of this clone. The chain uses TRBV6-5 and TRBJ1-2; D is possibly TRBD1 (5 bases). V gave up 6 bases and J gave up 3 bases, with 11 bases separating them. This CDR3 is built from 13 residues. Per the germline V gene, CDR1 is MNHEY and CDR2 is SVGAGI. CDR3 protein: CASSQEGHYGYTF. CDR3 coding DNA: TGTGCCAGCAGCCAGGAGGGGCACTATGGCTACACCTTC.

This clone was counted once. CDR3: CASTATQGINQPQHF. The CDR3 nucleotides are TGTGCCAGCACTGCGACGCAGGGAATCAATCAGCCCCAGCATTTT. J is TRBJ1-5 and V is TRBV6-1; D possibly corresponds to TRBD1 (5 bases). V was shortened by 7 bases and J by 3 bases, with 16 bases between the two germline ends. The CDR3 has 15 residues. The V gene's germline CDR1 is MNHNS and CDR2 SASEGT.